This T cell receptor beta chain emerged from a study of shared clonotypes between healthy human individuals. Across the whole study: Serving as donors were two women and three men, whose ages spanned 18 to 49. Each donor had three CD4 naive, three CD4 memory, two CD8 naive and one CD8 memory plate. General study points: On the whole, naive subsets had larger estimated richness than memory subsets had.

Deep level was the assay's run setting. Clones were read by immunoSEQ multiplex PCR, and TCRdb kept only the in-frame ones, dropping some. The table includes nearly 2 million clones, roughly 94% detected once. The naive CD8 subset, CD45RO-negative cells positively selected for CCR7, excluded terminally differentiated effector memory CD45RA+ cells. Per the germline V gene, CDR1 is SGHTA and CDR2 is FQGNSA. J gave up 4 bases and V 7 bases, and 9 bases lay outside the gene matches. This CDR3 spans 14 amino acids. In regard to this clone: Its antigen is not identified.

This TCR came from a man between 18 and 29 years old in good health. This chain uses TRBV7-2 with TRBJ2-7, with 8 bases lining up with TRBD2. Sample: naive CD8+ T cells sorted from blood. The CDR3 region has the DNA TGTGCCAGCACCTCTCCACTAGCGGTTTACGAGCAGTACTTC. This gives the protein CASTSPLAVYEQYF.